This is a list of T cell receptor beta chains from one sample in a study of OX40 agonist ivuxolimab in advanced cancers. Here immunoSEQ multiplex PCR was the method, and the copy in TCRdb shows in-frame clones only, minus some. The data hold some 77,000 clones, with roughly nine tenths observed a single time. The sequences come from CD4+ or CD8+ T cells sorted from blood, collected in a trial of the OX40 agonist ivuxolimab. The receptors here all came from an adult with an advanced solid tumor such as melanoma, head and neck, liver or kidney cancer. CDR3s include the opening cysteine and the closing phenylalanine or tryptophan. D genes are given only for firm matches. Clone size appears in some rows only: once, few, many, or a class for an expanded clone.

TRBJ2-7	-	TRBD2	TRBV6-1	TGTGCCAGCGCTTGGACTAGCGGGAAGTCCTACGAGCAGTACTTC	CASAWTSGKSYEQYF
TRBJ2-7	few	-	TRBV19	TGTGCCAGTAGTATAGCTCCCGATGGCGAGCAGTACTTC	CASSIAPDGEQYF
TRBJ2-1	-	-	TRBV19	TGTGCCAGTAGTACCGAGGGGGGCCCCTACAATGAGCAGTTCTTC	CASSTEGGPYNEQFF
TRBJ2-7	-	TRBD1	TRBV27	TGTGCCAGCAGACGGAGAGGAGGAGGGGGACAGGGCTACGAGCAGTACTTC	CASRRRGGGGQGYEQYF
TRBJ1-1	-	-	TRBV11-1	TGTGCCAGCAGCGGAGGACAGTTGAACACTGAAGCTTTCTTT	CASSGGQLNTEAFF
TRBJ2-7	-	TRBD2	TRBV19	TGTGCCAGTAATCACCGGGCGGGAGGCGAGCAGTACTTC	CASNHRAGGEQYF
TRBJ2-1	-	-	TRBV9	TGTGCCAGCAGCGTAGATCTCAGGGGAGGGAATGAGCAGTTCTTC	CASSVDLRGGNEQFF
TRBJ2-7	-	TRBD1	TRBV18	TGTGCCAGCTCACCGCAACAGGGGATTGGTTACGAGCAGTACTTC	CASSPQQGIGYEQYF
TRBJ2-7	-	-	TRBV6-5	TGTGCCAGCAGTTACTCGAACAGGGGACTCTACGAGCAGTACTTC	CASSYSNRGLYEQYF
TRBJ2-1	-	-	TRBV9	TGTGCCAGCAGCGTAGCCAGGGGTGACTACAATGAGCAGTTCTTC	CASSVARGDYNEQFF
TRBJ1-1	-	TRBD1	TRBV6-6	TGTGCCAGCAGTATACAGGGGGCCGGAACTGAAGCTTTCTTT	CASSIQGAGTEAFF
TRBJ2-2	-	TRBD1	TRBV6-1	TGTGCCAGCAGTGATTTCAGCGACTTTCGGACAGGGGGCACCGGGGAGCTGTTTTTT	CASSDFSDFRTGGTGELFF
TRBJ2-3	-	TRBD1	TRBV5-1	TGCGCCAGCAGCTTGGGGCAGGGGGTGCCAGATACGCAGTATTTT	CASSLGQGVPDTQYF
TRBJ2-1	-	-	TRBV6-4	TGTGCCAGCAGTGTTGTGGCTCCGGGCTATGAGCAGTTCTTC	CASSVVAPGYEQFF
TRBJ1-1	-	TRBD1	TRBV29-1	TGCAGCGGACAGGGCTCCGGGGGTGGTACTGAAGCTTTCTTT	CSGQGSGGGTEAFF
TRBJ1-1	-	-	TRBV7-8	TGTGCCAGCAGCTTAGACAGGACTGAAGCTTTCTTT	CASSLDRTEAFF
TRBJ1-4	-	-	TRBV4-1	TGCGCCAGCAGCCGACGACCTCCCGGGGAGTCTAATGAAAAACTGTTTTTT	CASSRRPPGESNEKLFF
TRBJ2-1	-	-	TRBV11-2	TGTGCCATCCTGTTAATGGGGGAGGCCCCGGCGCAGTTCTTC	CAILLMGEAPAQFF
TRBJ1-1	-	-	TRBV5-5	TGTGCCAGCAGCTTGCTGAACACTGAAGCTTTCTTT	CASSLLNTEAFF
TRBJ2-3	-	TRBD2	TRBV19	TGTGCCAGTAGTATCGGGGTCCCGAGCGGGCGGGAGGGCCGAGGTACGCAGTATTTT	CASSIGVPSGREGRGTQYF
TRBJ2-2	-	-	TRBV19	TGTGCCAGTAGTCCCCGGGCCGAATCCACCGGGGAGCTGTTTTTT	CASSPRAESTGELFF
TRBJ2-1	-	TRBD2	TRBV5-1	TGCGCCAGCAGCTGGGGAGGGTCTTTTACCTACAATGAGCAGTTCTTC	CASSWGGSFTYNEQFF
TRBJ2-7	-	-	TRBV6-5	TGTGCCAGCAGTTACTCATCCGAGCAGTACTTC	CASSYSSEQYF
TRBJ2-4	-	TRBD2	TRBV11-2	TGTGCCAGCAGCCCACCCGGGGAGGGACCCATTCAGTACTTC	CASSPPGEGPIQYF
TRBJ2-2	-	TRBD2	TRBV11-2	TGTGCCAGCAGCTTAAGGACTAGCGGGAGTTTGAACACCGGGGAGCTGTTTTTT	CASSLRTSGSLNTGELFF
TRBJ1-2	-	-	TRBV4-3	TGCGCCAGCAGCCAAGAGGACAGCCCCTTAGGCTACACCTTC	CASSQEDSPLGYTF
TRBJ2-1	-	TRBD2	TRBV7-8	TGTGCCAGCAGCTTAGGTGTACTAGCGGGTCCAACGTGGATCTTC	CASSLGVLAGPTWIF
TRBJ2-2	-	-	TRBV15	TGTGCCACCAGCAGGTCGGGGTCAATCACCGGGGAGCTGTTTTTT	CATSRSGSITGELFF
TRBJ2-7	few	-	TRBV29-1	TGCAGCGCAGGGAACGTTATCGAGCAGTACTTC	CSAGNVIEQYF
TRBJ2-1	-	TRBD1	TRBV11-2	TGTGCCAGCAGCTTTACGACAGGGTGGAATGAGCAGTTCTTC	CASSFTTGWNEQFF
TRBJ1-4	-	-	TRBV6-5	TGTGCCAGCAGTTATGGGGGGGCACGGGGTGAAAAACTGTTTTTT	CASSYGGARGEKLFF
TRBJ2-5	-	-	TRBV25-1	TGTGCCAGCAGTGAATATGGAACGAGGCAAGAGACCCAGTACTTC	CASSEYGTRQETQYF
TRBJ1-2	once	TRBD1	TRBV6-6	TGTGCCAGCAGCGGGACAGAAAACTATGGCTACACCTTC	CASSGTENYGYTF
TRBJ2-1	-	TRBD2	TRBV7-9	TGTGCCAGCAGCTCTGAGCGGGAACGGAACGAGCAGTTCTTC	CASSSERERNEQFF
TRBJ2-5	-	TRBD2	TRBV5-6	TGTGCCAGCAGCTTGGCACGGCTAGCGGGAGGTGTTGAGACCCAGTACTTC	CASSLARLAGGVETQYF
TRBJ2-7	-	-	TRBV27	TGTGCCAGCAGAAGGAGCGGTGGCTACGAGCAGTACTTC	CASRRSGGYEQYF
TRBJ2-1	-	TRBD2	TRBV7-2	TGTGCCAGCAGCCCCAGCGGGAGCTCCTACAATGAGCAGTTCTTC	CASSPSGSSYNEQFF